Here is one TCR beta chain with its context. No antigen is known for it. The study ran its PCR with 60 Vbeta and 13 Jbeta primers. The assay was immunoSEQ multiplex PCR, and TCRdb's table has in-frame clones only and misses some. This sample carries about 79,000 clones, roughly two thirds of them seen once, and the ten largest clones take 6.9%. This specimen belongs to a study of cytomegalovirus exposure and HLA in healthy donors. Study observations and caveats: V segments that were indistinguishable, TRBV6-2 and TRBV6-3 among them, were omitted from analysis.

Germline loops: CDR1 LGHNT, CDR2 FRNRAP. The CDR3 has 12 residues. The clonotype originates from a woman between 45 and 65 years old in good health and CMV-seropositive. Material: PBMCs. The rearrangement links TRBV12-5 to TRBJ2-5; D gene unclear. The assigned J gene may be wrong: the sequence end matches TRBJ2-7 better. CDR3 in amino acids: CASGLDVYEQYF. The CDR3, as DNA: TGTGCTAGTGGTTTGGACGTGTACGAGCAGTACTTC.